Listed below are T cell receptor beta chains from one sample, sequenced in a study of control samples from healthy donors and cancer patients. This table comes from immunoSEQ multiplex PCR, and its TCRdb copy is limited to in-frame clones, with some not included. The sample consists of 100,000 to 150,000 clones, 80% to 95% of them appearing once. Source material: blood. Receptors originate from a man aged 18 to 30 in good health. The CDR3 runs from the conserved cysteine through the conserved F or W. The order of the fields is clone size, V gene, J gene, D gene, CDR3 DNA, CDR3 protein. The D gene is left open where the match is weak. Rows may omit the clone size; those that give it use once, few, many or a size class.

once,TRBV19,TRBJ1-2,-,TGTGCCAGTCTAAAGACAGAGTCTAACTATGGCTACACCTTC,CASLKTESNYGYTF
-,TRBV4-1,TRBJ2-1,-,TGCGCCAGCAGCCAAGATCTAGGGGGTGCATCCTACAATGAGCAGTTCTTC,CASSQDLGGASYNEQFF
-,TRBV4-1,TRBJ1-3,TRBD1,TGCGCCAGCAGCCAAGGGAACAGGGGTGTTAGAAACACCATATATTTT,CASSQGNRGVRNTIYF
-,TRBV2,TRBJ2-7,-,TGTGCCAGCGGGGGGTATAACTATTACGAGCAGTACTTC,CASGGYNYYEQYF
few,TRBV27,TRBJ1-5,-,TGTGCCAGCGGGTGGGTACCGGGACACCTTCTCGGGGGCAATCAGCCCCAGCATTTT,CASGWVPGHLLGGNQPQHF
-,TRBV7-2,TRBJ2-7,TRBD2,TGTGCCAGCACCCTGACTAGCGGGGGGGCCTACGAGCAGTACTTC,CASTLTSGGAYEQYF
-,TRBV9,TRBJ1-2,-,TGTGCCAGCAGCGTAGCAGACAGCTACTATGGCTACACCTTC,CASSVADSYYGYTF
-,TRBV5-6,TRBJ1-2,TRBD1,TGTGCCAGCAGCTGGCCCTCGACAGGGGGAAATGGCTACACCTTC,CASSWPSTGGNGYTF
-,TRBV5-4,TRBJ1-2,-,TGTGCCAGCAGCAGCCGGGACTCACCGTTTGGCTACACCTTC,CASSSRDSPFGYTF
-,TRBV2,TRBJ1-2,-,TGTGCCAGCTGGGGGGCTAACTATGGCTACACCTTC,CASWGANYGYTF
-,TRBV3-1/TRBV3-2,TRBJ2-5,TRBD2,TGTGCCAGCAGCCAGGGGGTAGCGGGGGGCCAGGGAGAGACCCAGTACTTC,CASSQGVAGGQGETQYF
once,TRBV9,TRBJ1-6,-,TGTGCCAGCAGCGCACCTAGACCGGGTATGCGGTCACCCCTCCACTTT,CASSAPRPGMRSPLHF
-,TRBV9,TRBJ2-5,-,TGTGCCAGCAGCCCAGGGACGACCCACCAAGAGACCCAGTACTTC,CASSPGTTHQETQYF
-,TRBV16,TRBJ2-4,-,TGTGCCAGCAGCTCCTATGGGGCGAGAAACATTCAGTACTTC,CASSSYGARNIQYF
-,TRBV28,TRBJ2-6,TRBD1,TGTGCCAGCAGGACAGGGTACTCTGGGGCCAACGTCCTGACTTTC,CASRTGYSGANVLTF
-,TRBV6-6,TRBJ2-7,TRBD2,TGTGCCAGCAGTCCTAGCGGCACCTACGAGCAGTACTTC,CASSPSGTYEQYF
-,TRBV6-6,TRBJ2-1,-,TGTGCCAGCAGCGACTGGGGGGCAGACCTAAACAATGAGCAGTTCTTC,CASSDWGADLNNEQFF
-,TRBV6-2/TRBV6-3,TRBJ1-1,-,TGTGCCAGCAGTTACAAACTCAGGGATAGGAACACTGAAGCTTTCTTT,CASSYKLRDRNTEAFF
-,TRBV5-1,TRBJ2-5,-,TGCGCCAGCAGCGAAGCGCAACCCCAAGAGACCCAGTACTTC,CASSEAQPQETQYF
once,TRBV12-3/TRBV12-4,TRBJ1-1,-,TGTGCCAGCAGTTTTGTCCCATTCGGCGGCGCTTTCTTT,CASSFVPFGGAFF
-,TRBV4-1,TRBJ2-2,-,TGCGCCAGCAGCCAAGCTAGCGCGAACACCGGGGAGCTGTTTTTT,CASSQASANTGELFF
once,TRBV10-3,TRBJ2-5,TRBD2,TGTGCCATCAGTGCCGGTACCGGGACTAGCGGGGGGGCCGGGGAGACCCAGTACTTC,CAISAGTGTSGGAGETQYF
-,TRBV6-6,TRBJ2-4,TRBD2,TGTGCCAGCAGTCCCACACCTGGGACTAGCGGACTAGGCATTCAGTACTTC,CASSPTPGTSGLGIQYF
-,TRBV7-2,TRBJ1-2,TRBD1,TGTGCTAATGCGATTCGACAGGGGTCGAACTATGGCTACACCTTC,CANAIRQGSNYGYTF
-,TRBV5-6,TRBJ1-1,-,TGTGCCAGCAGCGAAATAAACACGGGCGGCATGAACACTGAAGCTTTCTTT,CASSEINTGGMNTEAFF
-,TRBV9,TRBJ2-3,TRBD2,TGTGCCAGCAGCCCCTGGCGGGGGGGCGCAGATACGCAGTATTTT,CASSPWRGGADTQYF
-,TRBV5-5,TRBJ1-1,-,TGTGCCAGCAGCTTGGCAGGGTACACTGAAGCTTTCTTT,CASSLAGYTEAFF
-,TRBV11-2,TRBJ2-7,TRBD2,TGTGCCAGCAGTTATCGATACCCACCGGGACTAGCGGGCTACGAGCAGTACTTC,CASSYRYPPGLAGYEQYF
many,TRBV18,TRBJ1-3,-,TGTGCCAGCTCATTCAAAGGGCCGTCTGGAAACACCATATATTTT,CASSFKGPSGNTIYF
-,TRBV7-9,TRBJ2-7,TRBD1,TGTGCCAGCAGCGCCATCTCCGGGACAGGGAGGACCTACGAGCAGTACTTC,CASSAISGTGRTYEQYF
-,TRBV27,TRBJ1-5,-,TGTGCCAGCAGACCTATTCTTTTGGCAGGATCGAGTAGCAATCAGCCCCAGCATTTT,CASRPILLAGSSSNQPQHF
-,TRBV6-4,TRBJ2-2,-,TGTGCCAGCAGTGACTCCAGCACCGGGGAGCTGTTTTTT,CASSDSSTGELFF
-,TRBV5-1,TRBJ2-3,-,TGCGCCAGCAGCACTGGGACTGCTAACACAGATACGCAGTATTTT,CASSTGTANTDTQYF
-,TRBV4-1,TRBJ2-7,TRBD1,TGCGCCAGCAGCCAAGGCCCCCTAAACCGGGACAGGGACTACGAGCAGTACTTC,CASSQGPLNRDRDYEQYF
-,TRBV19,TRBJ1-1,-,TGTGCCAGTAGTATTGGGTGGAACACTGAAGCTTTCTTT,CASSIGWNTEAFF
-,TRBV24-1,TRBJ2-5,-,TGTGCCACCAGTGATTTGCCCGGGGGCGTGGAGACCCAGTACTTC,CATSDLPGGVETQYF
-,TRBV2,TRBJ1-2,-,TGTGCCAGCAGTGAGACTGGCAGCTATGGCTACACCTTC,CASSETGSYGYTF
-,TRBV2,TRBJ2-5,-,TGTGCCAGCAAAACGGCCGCCGGGGGGACCCAGTACTTC,CASKTAAGGTQYF
-,TRBV6-5,TRBJ1-3,-,TGTGCCAGCAGCCTCACGCGGGGCACTGGAAACACCATATATTTT,CASSLTRGTGNTIYF
-,TRBV3-1/TRBV3-2,TRBJ1-4,-,TGTGCCAGCAGCCAGGGTGGTGGGAAACTGTTTTTT,CASSQGGGKLFF
-,TRBV5-1,TRBJ1-2,-,TGCGCCAGCAGCTTTGGGCGGTCTGGCTACACCTTC,CASSFGRSGYTF
-,TRBV11-2,TRBJ2-1,-,TGTGCCAGCAGCGCCTCAGGGTCTAGTTACAATGAGCAGTTCTTC,CASSASGSSYNEQFF
-,TRBV19,TRBJ1-5,-,TGTGCCAGTAGTATCTGGGACTTCAATCAGCCCCAGCATTTT,CASSIWDFNQPQHF
once,TRBV5-5,TRBJ2-2,TRBD2,TGTGCCAGCAGCGATAACGTCGGGGTGATAGCGGGGTCCACCGGGGAGCTGTTTTTT,CASSDNVGVIAGSTGELFF
-,TRBV4-2,TRBJ2-7,TRBD2,TGTGCCAGCAGCCAGGCGGTAGGACTAGCGGGGGGGCGCGAGCAGTACTTC,CASSQAVGLAGGREQYF
few,TRBV5-5,TRBJ1-2,TRBD1,TGTGCCAGCAGCGGAACATTACGAATGCGGACAGGCGCCTATGGCTACACCTTC,CASSGTLRMRTGAYGYTF
-,TRBV7-9,TRBJ2-1,TRBD2,TGTGCCAGCAGCTCAGGACTAGCGGGGGGGAGCTCCTACAATGAGCAGTTCTTC,CASSSGLAGGSSYNEQFF
-,TRBV5-4,TRBJ1-2,-,TGTGCCAGCAGCTTGGAGTCAGGGGATGGCTACACCTTC,CASSLESGDGYTF
-,TRBV6-5,TRBJ2-7,TRBD2,TGTGCCAGCAGGAAGGACAGCGGGGGTTACGAGCAGTACTTC,CASRKDSGGYEQYF
-,TRBV7-2,TRBJ2-3,TRBD2,TGTGCCAGCAGCGCGGGACTACACACAGATACGCAGTATTTT,CASSAGLHTDTQYF
once,TRBV11-2,TRBJ2-2,TRBD1,TGTGCCAGCAGCCAGGGGGCTTACACCGGGGAGCTGTTTTTT,CASSQGAYTGELFF
-,TRBV9,TRBJ1-4,TRBD1,TGTGCCAGCAGCATCGGGACAGGGGGCTTTGGGGATGAAAAACTGTTTTTT,CASSIGTGGFGDEKLFF
-,TRBV5-5,TRBJ2-5,-,TGTGCCAGCAGCTTGGATGTCCAAGAGACCCAGTACTTC,CASSLDVQETQYF
few,TRBV5-1,TRBJ1-5,TRBD1,TGCGCCAGCAGCCAAACGACAGGGGGCAGTCAGCCCCAGCATTTT,CASSQTTGGSQPQHF
-,TRBV5-1,TRBJ2-5,TRBD2,TGCGCCAGCAGCTTCCTCCGGGGGGGCCGTCTACGAGATAAAGAGACCCAGTACTTC,CASSFLRGGRLRDKETQYF
-,TRBV24-1,TRBJ2-7,-,TGTGCCACCAGTGCCAGGGACCCCGAGATCTACGAGCAGTACTTC,CATSARDPEIYEQYF
-,TRBV11-2,TRBJ1-4,-,TGTGCCAGCAGCTTACGAGGGGACCCTAATGAAAAACTGTTTTTT,CASSLRGDPNEKLFF